These 22 T cell receptor beta chains came from one sample sequenced in a study of early T cells in non-severe SARS-CoV-2 infection. TCRdb used MiXCR to reprocess the 5' RACE reads, holding one entry per CDR3 protein. This sample has tens of thousands of distinct CDR3 sequences, with less than 20% found just once. The sequencing here drew on whole blood, taken at baseline. The receptors were sampled from an adult who was a healthcare worker with PCR-confirmed SARS-CoV-2 infection or an uninfected control (not recorded which).

This CDR3 is CASSDPTGTVYGYTF. CDR3 sequence (DNA): TGCGCCAGCAGTGACCCGACGGGGACAGTCTATGGCTACACCTTC. The J gene is TRBJ1-2, the V gene TRBV10-2; 7 bases are shared with TRBD1. From germline, CDR1 is WSHSY and CDR2 SAAADI. The CDR3 spans 15 residues. Germline trimming cut 3 bases from V and 4 bases from J; bases unmatched to any gene: 8.

V gene TRBV9 combines with J gene TRBJ2-3; no reliable D call. Germline V lookup: CDR1 SGDLS, CDR2 YYNGEE. V lost 4 bases, J lost 1 base, and 13 bases lay in between. CDR3 size: 15 residues. The CDR3 DNA sequence: TGTGCCAGCAGCCCCGCCAGTGCCGGCACAGATACGCAGTATTTT. Translating gives CASSPASAGTDTQYF.

This chain connects TRBV6-5 to TRBJ1-5; maybe TRBD1 (5 bases). Trimming took 8 bases from V and 0 from J, leaving 8 bases between them. The CDR3 is 13 residues long. Germline V gene sequence: CDR1 MNHEY, CDR2 SVGAGI. The CDR3 region has the DNA TGTGCCAGCGGGACGGGTAGCAATCAGCCCCAGCATTTT. This gives the protein CASGTGSNQPQHF.

Many counts were recorded for this clonotype. The rearrangement uses TRBV19 and TRBJ2-2; the D is unclear. Germline V gene data show CDR1 as LNHDA and CDR2 as SQIVND (reference sequence). With 10 bases removed from V and 2 bases from J, the gap between germline ends came to 11 bases. The CDR3 runs to 13 residues. The CDR3 region has the DNA TGTGCCACCCAGGACGGAAACACCGGGGAGCTGTTTTTT. Translation gives CATQDGNTGELFF. Full variable domain (rest looked up from reference TRBV19 and TRBJ2-2): DGGITQSPKYLFRKEGQNVTLSCEQNLNHDAMYWYRQDPGQGLRLIYYSQIVNDFQKGDIAEGYSVSREKKESFPLTVTSAQKNPTAFYLCATQDGNTGELFFGEGSRLTVL.

This chain uses TRBV5-5 with TRBJ2-3, with 11 nucleotides matching TRBD2. Trimming cost V 1 base and J 4 bases; bases outside gene matches: 5. CDR3 length: 16 residues. Germline V gives CDR1 SGHKS, CDR2 YYEKEE (reference sequence). CDR3 DNA sequence: TGTGCCAGCAGCTTGACGCTAGCGGGAGGTGCAGATACGCAGTATTTT. This codes for CASSLTLAGGADTQYF.

This clonotype was seen a handful of times. The chain joins TRBV9 to TRBJ2-7; TRBD1 matches at 9 bases. J was trimmed by 2 bases and V by 3 bases; bases with no gene match: 9. Germline lookup yields CDR1 SGDLS and CDR2 YYNGEE. The length of the CDR3 is 16 residues. CDR3 nucleotide sequence: TGTGCCAGCAGCGCAAACCCGGGACAGGGAACCTACGAGCAGTACTTC. Protein product: CASSANPGQGTYEQYF.

This clonotype was observed a few times. The chain combines TRBV29-1 with TRBJ2-7, with TRBD1 identical over 10 bases. V lost 6 bases, J lost 6 bases, and 8 bases stayed unmatched. CDR1 and CDR2 from the germline V gene are SQVTM and ANQGSEA. The CDR3 is 13 residues long. CDR3 in amino acids: CSVWTGGTGEQYF. The CDR3 DNA follows: TGCAGCGTGTGGACAGGGGGAACAGGCGAGCAGTACTTC.

This clonotype has only a few counts. The genes are TRBV12-3 or TRBV12-4 and TRBJ1-1; no clear D. The ends were cut back, 3 bases at V and 2 bases at J, with 16 bases in the middle. The CDR3 runs to 16 residues. Here the CDR3 reads CASSFSPPKANTEAFF. CDR3 nucleotides: TGTGCCAGCAGTTTTTCCCCTCCTAAGGCAAACACTGAAGCTTTCTTT.

This chain joins TRBV4-3 and TRBJ2-7; 10 nucleotides agree with TRBD2. The CDR3 length is 14 residues. The J segment lost 6 bases and the V segment lost 3 bases, leaving 5 bases of the junction unmatched. From germline, CDR1 is LGHNA and CDR2 YSLEER. The CDR3 sequence is CASSHLAGASEQYF. The CDR3 nucleotides are TGCGCCAGCAGCCACCTAGCGGGAGCGAGCGAGCAGTACTTC.

The sample holds a few counts of this clonotype. V usage is TRBV20-1 and J usage is TRBJ2-7; no clear D. CDR1 is DFQATT and CDR2 is SNEGSKA in the germline V gene (reference sequence). Trimming left V 2 bases short and J 6 bases short, with 8 bases between. This CDR3 contains 11 residues. CDR3 nucleotides: TGCAGTGCTAGATTCGGTACCGAGCAGTACTTC. It encodes CSARFGTEQYF.

This clonotype rates as medium-sized. The V and J genes are TRBV12-3 or TRBV12-4 and TRBJ2-1; 12 nucleotides align to TRBD2. V lost 5 bases and J lost 10; bases outside the gene matches: 3. This CDR3 is built from 13 residues. CDR3 sequence (DNA): TGTGCCAGCAGTCCTGGACTAGCGGGGGAGCAGTTCTTC. Amino acid sequence: CASSPGLAGEQFF.

This clonotype appeared a few times. The rearrangement joins TRBV11-2 to TRBJ2-1; 12 nucleotides align to TRBD2. The CDR3 has 21 amino acids. With 1 base clipped from V and 0 bases from J, the junction kept 13 bases outside the gene matches. The germline V gene has CDR1 SGHAT and CDR2 FQNNGV. The CDR3 nucleotides are TGTGCCAGCAGCTTAGTCCTATCCGGGACTAGCGGGTTGAGCTCCTACAATGAGCAGTTCTTC. Its translation is CASSLVLSGTSGLSSYNEQFF.

The V gene is TRBV20-1, the J gene TRBJ1-1; 7 bases align to TRBD1. The CDR3 is 12 amino acids. CDR1 and CDR2 (germline): DFQATT, SNEGSKA (reference sequence). This CDR3 is CRADRVNTEAFF. The CDR3 DNA follows: TGCAGAGCAGACAGGGTGAACACTGAAGCTTTCTTT.

The chain links TRBV14 to TRBJ1-2, with D uncertain. CDR3 length equals 13 residues. The V end was cut by 1 base, the J end by 4 bases, with 7 bases between. Germline V lookup: CDR1 SGHDN, CDR2 FVKESK. The CDR3 reads CASSQALGYGYTF. The CDR3 region has the DNA TGTGCCAGCAGCCAAGCTCTGGGCTATGGCTACACCTTC. The full variable domain, its missing parts supplied by reference TRBV14 and TRBJ1-2, is EAGVTQFPSHSVIEKGQTVTLRCDPISGHDNLYWYRRVMGKEIKFLLHFVKESKQDESGMPNNRFLAERTGGTYSTLKVQPAELEDSGVYFCASSQALGYGYTFGSGTRLTVV.

The chain couples TRBV2 to TRBJ2-3, with no clear D. Germline-derived CDR1 and CDR2 are SNHLY and FYNNEI. V dropped 4 bases and J dropped 4 bases, with 9 bases sitting between them. The CDR3 sequence is 13 residues long. CDR3 in DNA: TGTGCCAGCAGTGCTCGGACCTCAGATACGCAGTATTTT. Translating gives CASSARTSDTQYF. Combining the CDR3 with reference TRBV2 and TRBJ2-3 gives the whole variable domain EPEVTQTPSHQVTQMGQEVILRCVPISNHLYFYWYRQILGQKVEFLVSFYNNEISEKSEIFDDQFSVERPDGSNFTLKIRSTKLEDSAMYFCASSARTSDTQYFGPGTRLTVL.

This chain connects TRBV7-2 to TRBJ1-1; 9 nucleotides agree with TRBD1. Germline V gene lookup returns CDR1 SGHTA and CDR2 FQGNSA. This CDR3 spans 14 amino acids. The junction had 4 bases not matched to a gene; V was cut back by 3 bases and J by 5 bases. The CDR3 loop reads CASSLGDRATEAFF. CDR3 sequence (DNA): TGTGCCAGCAGCTTGGGGGACAGGGCGACTGAAGCTTTCTTT.

This chain connects TRBV20-1 to TRBJ2-5; the D call may be TRBD1 or TRBD2 (6 bases each). This CDR3 is 15 amino acids long. Per the germline V gene, CDR1 is DFQATT and CDR2 is SNEGSKA (reference sequence). In DNA form, the CDR3 reads TGCAGGCCCCCCGCTAGGGGGGATGGAGGAGAGACCCAGTACTTC. This encodes CRPPARGDGGETQYF.

This clonotype has just a few counts. This chain joins TRBV9 and TRBJ2-3; no reliable D call. Trimming took 0 bases from V and 1 from J, leaving 6 bases between them. The germline V gene encodes CDR1 SGDLS and CDR2 YYNGEE. The CDR3 length is 14 residues. CDR3 residues: CASSVGLRTDTQYF. In DNA, the CDR3 is TGTGCCAGCAGCGTAGGTCTCCGCACAGATACGCAGTATTTT.

This clonotype turned up a few times. This rearrangement joins TRBV30 to TRBJ1-5; 7 nucleotides agree with TRBD1. Germline trimming cut 3 bases from V and 1 base from J; bases unmatched to any gene: 0. The CDR3 spans 13 residues. CDR1 GTSNPN and CDR2 SVGIG come from the germline V gene (reference sequence). CDR3 residues: CAWRQGSNQPQHF. CDR3 nucleotides: TGTGCCTGGAGACAGGGGAGCAATCAGCCCCAGCATTTT.

This clonotype was seen repeatedly, ten times or more. The chain employs TRBV7-9 and TRBJ2-7, with TRBD1 as a possible D gene (5 bases). V shed 5 bases and J shed 0 bases, with 14 bases lying between them. This CDR3 has 15 amino acids. CDR1 and CDR2 from the germline V gene are SEHNR and FQNEAQ (reference sequence). In DNA, the CDR3 is TGTGCCAGCAGCGACTGGACAACGAGCTCCTACGAGCAGTACTTC. It codes for CASSDWTTSSYEQYF.

In this sample, this clonotype turned up a few times. The J gene is TRBJ2-7, the V gene TRBV27, with D possibly being TRBD2 (6 bases). This CDR3 region has 14 residues. V was clipped by 3 bases and J by 6 bases, with 15 bases between them. Germline CDR1 is MNHEY and CDR2 is SMNVEV (reference sequence). The CDR3 spells CASSFGRGHREQYF. The DNA for the CDR3 is TGTGCCAGCAGTTTCGGGAGAGGTCATCGCGAGCAGTACTTC.

This clonotype was recorded a few times. In nucleotides, the CDR3 is TGTGCCAGCAGCCAAGTCGCCTCCTACAATGAGCAGTTCTTC. Its translation is CASSQVASYNEQFF. The chain carries TRBV3-1 and TRBJ2-1; D remains unclear. Germline-derived CDR1 and CDR2 are LGHDT and YNNKEL (reference sequence). This CDR3 comprises 14 residues. V lost 1 base and J 0 bases, leaving 4 bases between the germline ends.